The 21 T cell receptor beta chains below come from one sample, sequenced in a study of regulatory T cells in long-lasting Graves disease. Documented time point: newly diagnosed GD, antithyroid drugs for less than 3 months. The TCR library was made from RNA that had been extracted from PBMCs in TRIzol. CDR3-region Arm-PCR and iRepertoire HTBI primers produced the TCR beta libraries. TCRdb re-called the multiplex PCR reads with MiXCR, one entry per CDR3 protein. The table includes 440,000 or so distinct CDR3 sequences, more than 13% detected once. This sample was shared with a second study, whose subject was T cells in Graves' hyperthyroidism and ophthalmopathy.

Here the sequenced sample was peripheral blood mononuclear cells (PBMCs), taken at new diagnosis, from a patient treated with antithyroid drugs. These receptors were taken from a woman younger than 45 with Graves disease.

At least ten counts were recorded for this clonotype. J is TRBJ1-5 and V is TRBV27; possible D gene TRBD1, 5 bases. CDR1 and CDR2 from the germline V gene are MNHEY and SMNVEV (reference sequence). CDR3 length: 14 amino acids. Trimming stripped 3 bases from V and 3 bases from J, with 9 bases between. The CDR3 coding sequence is TGTGCCAGCAGTTTCACAGGATACAATCAGCCCCAGCATTTT. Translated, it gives CASSFTGYNQPQHF.

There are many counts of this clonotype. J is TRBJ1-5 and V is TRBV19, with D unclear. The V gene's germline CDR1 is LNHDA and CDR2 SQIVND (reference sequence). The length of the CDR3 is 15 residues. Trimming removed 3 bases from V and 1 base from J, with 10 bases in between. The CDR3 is CASSMVGRSNQPQHF. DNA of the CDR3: TGTGCCAGTAGTATGGTCGGACGGAGCAATCAGCCCCAGCATTTT.

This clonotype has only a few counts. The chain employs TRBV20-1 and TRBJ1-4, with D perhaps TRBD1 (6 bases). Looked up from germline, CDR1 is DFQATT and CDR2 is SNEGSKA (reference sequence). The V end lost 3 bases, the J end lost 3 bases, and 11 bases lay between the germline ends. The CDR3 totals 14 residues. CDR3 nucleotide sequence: TGCAGTGCTAGGAACAGGGACTCTAATGAAAAACTGTTTTTT. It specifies CSARNRDSNEKLFF.

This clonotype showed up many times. This CDR3 is CASSVAGTANTEAFF. The CDR3 nucleotides read TGTGCCAGCAGCGTAGCCGGGACAGCGAACACTGAAGCTTTCTTT. V is TRBV9 and J is TRBJ1-1, with 7 bases matching TRBD1. Trimming took 0 bases from V and 1 from J; bases not matched to a gene: 3. Per germline, CDR1 SGDLS and CDR2 YYNGEE. The CDR3 loop spans 15 amino acids.

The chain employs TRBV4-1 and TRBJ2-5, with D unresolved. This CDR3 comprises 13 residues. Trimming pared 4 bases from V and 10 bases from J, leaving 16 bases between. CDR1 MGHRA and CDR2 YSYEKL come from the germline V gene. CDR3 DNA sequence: TGCGCCAGCAGCCGTGCAAGAAACAGAGACCAGTACTTC. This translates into CASSRARNRDQYF.

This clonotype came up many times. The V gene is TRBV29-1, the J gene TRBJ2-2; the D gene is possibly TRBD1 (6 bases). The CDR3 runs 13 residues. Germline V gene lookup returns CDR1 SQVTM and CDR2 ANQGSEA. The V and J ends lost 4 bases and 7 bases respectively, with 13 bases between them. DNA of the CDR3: TGCAGCGTTGGGGGGCCGCGGCACGGGGAGCTGTTTTTT. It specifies CSVGGPRHGELFF.

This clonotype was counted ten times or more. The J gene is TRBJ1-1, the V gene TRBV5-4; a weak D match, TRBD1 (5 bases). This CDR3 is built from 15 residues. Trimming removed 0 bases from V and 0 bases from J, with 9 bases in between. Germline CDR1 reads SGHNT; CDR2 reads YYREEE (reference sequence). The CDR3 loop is CASSLEGTVNTEAFF. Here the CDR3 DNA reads TGTGCCAGCAGCTTGGAGGGGACGGTGAACACTGAAGCTTTCTTT.

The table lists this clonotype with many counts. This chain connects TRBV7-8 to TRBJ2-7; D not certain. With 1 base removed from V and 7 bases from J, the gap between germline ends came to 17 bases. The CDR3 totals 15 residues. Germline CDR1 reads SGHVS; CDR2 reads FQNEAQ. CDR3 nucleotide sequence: TGTGCCAGCAGCTTAGTCGGGTCCCAATTAGGGGAGCAGTACTTC. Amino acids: CASSLVGSQLGEQYF.

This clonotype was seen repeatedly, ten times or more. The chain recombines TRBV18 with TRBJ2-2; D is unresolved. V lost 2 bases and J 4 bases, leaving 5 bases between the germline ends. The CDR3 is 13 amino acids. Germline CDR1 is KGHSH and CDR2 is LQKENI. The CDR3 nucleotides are TGTGCCAGCTCACCAGATTTCACCGGGGAGCTGTTTTTT. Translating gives CASSPDFTGELFF. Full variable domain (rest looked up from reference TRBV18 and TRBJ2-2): NAGVMQNPRHLVRRRGQEARLRCSPMKGHSHVYWYRQLPEEGLKFMVYLQKENIIDESGMPKERFSAEFPKEGPSILRIQQVVRGDSAAYFCASSPDFTGELFFGEGSRLTVL.

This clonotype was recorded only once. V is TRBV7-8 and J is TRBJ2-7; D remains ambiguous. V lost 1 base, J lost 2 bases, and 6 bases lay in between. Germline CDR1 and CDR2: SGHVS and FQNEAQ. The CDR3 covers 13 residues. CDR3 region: CASSLGKTYEQYF. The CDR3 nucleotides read TGTGCCAGCAGCTTAGGCAAGACCTACGAGCAGTACTTC.

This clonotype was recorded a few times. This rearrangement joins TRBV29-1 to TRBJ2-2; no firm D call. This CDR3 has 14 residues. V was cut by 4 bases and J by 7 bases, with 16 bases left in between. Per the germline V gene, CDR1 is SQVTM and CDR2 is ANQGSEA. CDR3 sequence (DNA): TGCAGCGTTGTCTTTGGCGCGGTTATCGGGGAGCTGTTTTTT. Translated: CSVVFGAVIGELFF.

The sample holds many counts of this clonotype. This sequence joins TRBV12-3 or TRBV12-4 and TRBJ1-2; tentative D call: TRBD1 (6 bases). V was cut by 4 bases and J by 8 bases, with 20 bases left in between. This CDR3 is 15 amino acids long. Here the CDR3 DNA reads TGTGCCAGCAGTTCCGCCCGCCGGGACATCTTCGGCTACACCTTC. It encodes CASSSARRDIFGYTF.

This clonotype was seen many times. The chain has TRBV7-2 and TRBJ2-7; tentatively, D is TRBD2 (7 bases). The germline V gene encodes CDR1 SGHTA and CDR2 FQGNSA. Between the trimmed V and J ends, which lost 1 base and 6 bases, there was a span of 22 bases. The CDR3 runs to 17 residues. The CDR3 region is CASSLVASGGPDSEQYF. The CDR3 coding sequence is TGTGCCAGCAGCTTAGTCGCGTCGGGAGGCCCGGACAGCGAGCAGTACTTC.

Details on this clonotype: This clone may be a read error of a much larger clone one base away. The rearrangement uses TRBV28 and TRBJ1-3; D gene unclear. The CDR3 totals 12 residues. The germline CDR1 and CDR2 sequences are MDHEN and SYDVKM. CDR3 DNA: TGTGCCAGCCTCGGATTGCCGAACATCATATATTTT. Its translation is CASLGLPNIIYF.

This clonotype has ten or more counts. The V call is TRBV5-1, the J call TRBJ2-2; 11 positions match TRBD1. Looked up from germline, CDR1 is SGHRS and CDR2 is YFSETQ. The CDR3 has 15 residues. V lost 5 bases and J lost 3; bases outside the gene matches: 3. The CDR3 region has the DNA TGCGCCAGCAGGACGGACAGGGGGCACACCGGGGAGCTGTTTTTT. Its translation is CASRTDRGHTGELFF.

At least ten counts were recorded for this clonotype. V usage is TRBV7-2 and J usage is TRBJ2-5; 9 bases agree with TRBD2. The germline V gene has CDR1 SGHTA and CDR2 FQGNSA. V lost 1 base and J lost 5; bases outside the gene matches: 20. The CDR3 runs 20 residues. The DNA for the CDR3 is TGTGCCAGCAGCTTAGTAATGAGAGTAGCGGGAGTTACAGTGGGGGAGACCCAGTACTTC. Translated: CASSLVMRVAGVTVGETQYF.

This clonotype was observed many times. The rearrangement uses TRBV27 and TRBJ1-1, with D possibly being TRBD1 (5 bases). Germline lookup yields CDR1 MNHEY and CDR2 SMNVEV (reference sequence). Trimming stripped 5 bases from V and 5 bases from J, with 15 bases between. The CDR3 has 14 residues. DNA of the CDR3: TGTGCCAGCAGTCCCCGGGGGGGAGGGACTGAAGCTTTCTTT. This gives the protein CASSPRGGGTEAFF.

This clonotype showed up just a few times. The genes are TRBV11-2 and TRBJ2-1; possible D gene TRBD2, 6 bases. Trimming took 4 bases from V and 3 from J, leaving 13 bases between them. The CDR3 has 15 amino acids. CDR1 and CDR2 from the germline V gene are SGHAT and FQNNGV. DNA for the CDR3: TGTGCCAGCAGCTCCAGCGGGCTTAACTACAATGAGCAGTTCTTC. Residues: CASSSSGLNYNEQFF.

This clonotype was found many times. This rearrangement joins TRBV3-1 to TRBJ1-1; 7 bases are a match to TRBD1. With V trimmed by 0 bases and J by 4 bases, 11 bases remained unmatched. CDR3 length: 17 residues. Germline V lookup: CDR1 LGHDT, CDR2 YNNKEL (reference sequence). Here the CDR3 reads CASSQDPRTGRGTEAFF. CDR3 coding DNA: TGTGCCAGCAGCCAAGATCCCCGGACAGGCAGGGGCACTGAAGCTTTCTTT.

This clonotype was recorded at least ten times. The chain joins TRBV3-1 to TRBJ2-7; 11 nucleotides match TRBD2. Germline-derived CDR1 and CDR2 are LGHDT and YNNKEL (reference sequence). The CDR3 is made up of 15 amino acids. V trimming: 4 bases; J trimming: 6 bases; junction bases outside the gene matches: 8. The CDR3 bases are TGTGCCAGCAGCCCGAGTACTAGCGGGAGCACCGAGCAGTACTTC. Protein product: CASSPSTSGSTEQYF.

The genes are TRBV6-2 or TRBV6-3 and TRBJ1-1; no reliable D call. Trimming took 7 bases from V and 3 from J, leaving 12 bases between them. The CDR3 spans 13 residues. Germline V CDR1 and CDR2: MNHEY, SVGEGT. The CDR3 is CASNRGPDTEAFF. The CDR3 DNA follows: TGTGCCAGCAATCGGGGTCCGGACACTGAAGCTTTCTTT.